The 25 T cell receptor beta chains presented below share a single source sample, sequenced in a study of T-cell memory formation after mild COVID-19. TCRdb passed the 5' RACE reads through MiXCR, listing each CDR3 protein once. The sample has about 450,000 distinct CDR3 sequences; about a quarter are singletons. Sample: PBMCs or a T cell subset sorted from them (not recorded which). All receptors come from an adult woman who had mild COVID-19 (a few samples of this study predate the infection). Cell type and time point are not known.

This clonotype was counted many times. The rearrangement uses TRBV7-2 and TRBJ1-2; unclear D gene. The V gene's germline CDR1 is SGHTA and CDR2 FQGNSA. The CDR3 totals 14 residues. Trimming removed 5 bases from V and 2 bases from J, with 12 bases in between. For the CDR3, the DNA is TGTGCCAGCAGCCCGTCCGCGACCAACTATGGCTACACCTTC. As protein: CASSPSATNYGYTF.

This chain uses TRBV27 with TRBJ2-1; tentative D call: TRBD2 (5 bases). CDR1 and CDR2 (germline): MNHEY, SMNVEV (reference sequence). The CDR3 has 12 amino acids. V dropped 8 bases and J dropped 3 bases, with 8 bases sitting between them. CDR3 bases: TGTGCCAGCGGGAGAAACTACAATGAGCAGTTCTTC. This codes for CASGRNYNEQFF.

This clonotype turned up a few times. The chain joins TRBV18 to TRBJ2-3; D is tentatively TRBD1 or TRBD2 (5 bases each). Looked up from germline, CDR1 is KGHSH and CDR2 is LQKENI. The CDR3 loop spans 15 amino acids. Between the trimmed V and J ends, which lost 3 bases and 0 bases, there was a span of 10 bases. CDR3: CASSPREPSTDTQYF. For the CDR3, the DNA is TGTGCCAGCTCACCCAGGGAGCCCAGCACAGATACGCAGTATTTT.

The V and J genes are TRBV18 and TRBJ2-1; maybe TRBD2 (6 bases). Between the trimmed V and J ends, which lost 0 bases and 5 bases, there was a span of 11 bases. From germline, CDR1 is KGHSH and CDR2 LQKENI. The CDR3 totals 15 residues. This CDR3 is CASSPPGGKNNEQFF. The CDR3 DNA sequence: TGTGCCAGCTCACCACCGGGGGGAAAGAACAATGAGCAGTTCTTC.

This clonotype was observed a handful of times. The CDR3 coding sequence is TGTGCCATGCATGAGGGGGGGAATCCCAATGAGCAGTTCTTC. It is translated as CAMHEGGNPNEQFF. This rearrangement joins TRBV6-1 to TRBJ2-1; maybe TRBD2 (7 bases). The CDR3 sequence is 14 residues long. Looked up from germline, CDR1 is MNHNS and CDR2 is SASEGT. Trimming cost V 10 bases and J 6 bases, with 19 bases left between them.

A note on this clonotype: Sequence at one end of the junction differs from germline and may be a read error. The chain couples TRBV18 to TRBJ2-2; perhaps TRBD1 as D (5 bases). The germline V gene has CDR1 KGHSH and CDR2 LQKENI. This CDR3 comprises 16 residues. The CDR3 reads CVSSPQRQTNTGELFF. The CDR3 DNA is TGTGTCAGCTCACCACAGCGACAGACGAACACCGGGGAGCTGTTTTTT.

This chain connects TRBV7-3 to TRBJ2-3; the D gene is possibly TRBD2 (5 bases). V was trimmed by 2 bases and J by 0 bases, leaving 9 bases between them. Germline V gene lookup returns CDR1 SGHTA and CDR2 FQGTGA. The CDR3 covers 15 residues. The CDR3 DNA is TGTGCCAGCAGCTTATATGGCGGGAGCACAGATACGCAGTATTTT. Amino acid sequence: CASSLYGGSTDTQYF. The variable domain in full, completed from reference TRBV7-3 and TRBJ2-3, reads GAGVSQTPSNKVTEKGKYVELRCDPISGHTALYWYRQSLGQGPEFLIYFQGTGAADDSGLPNDRFFAVRPEGSVSTLKIQRTERGDSAVYLCASSLYGGSTDTQYFGPGTRLTVL.

The chain carries TRBV18 and TRBJ1-1, with 8 bases matching TRBD1. J lost 4 bases, V lost 5 bases, and 12 bases had no gene match. Germline V gene data show CDR1 as KGHSH and CDR2 as LQKENI. The CDR3 has 16 amino acids. The CDR3 sequence is CASSAGQGASGTEAFF. The CDR3 DNA follows: TGTGCCAGCTCAGCCGGCCAGGGGGCTTCCGGCACTGAAGCTTTCTTT. Full variable domain (missing parts from reference TRBV18 and TRBJ1-1): NAGVMQNPRHLVRRRGQEARLRCSPMKGHSHVYWYRQLPEEGLKFMVYLQKENIIDESGMPKERFSAEFPKEGPSILRIQQVVRGDSAAYFCASSAGQGASGTEAFFGQGTRLTVV.

This clonotype was counted between two and nine times. The chain has TRBV12-3 or TRBV12-4 and TRBJ2-7; 9 bases fit TRBD1. V trimming: 1 base; J trimming: 5 bases; junction bases outside the gene matches: 6. CDR3 length equals 15 residues. In DNA, the CDR3 is TGTGCCAGCAGTTTAGTAGGGACAGGGAGGAACGAGCAGTACTTC. Encoded protein: CASSLVGTGRNEQYF.

As to this clonotype: A read error may produce the germline difference seen at one junction end. The chain carries TRBV7-2 and TRBJ1-1, with 7 nucleotides matching TRBD1. CDR3 size: 13 residues. From germline, CDR1 is SGHTA and CDR2 FQGNSA. In DNA form, the CDR3 reads TGCGCCAGCAGCGGGGACAGAAACACTGAAGCTTTCTTT. Its protein product is CASSGDRNTEAFF.

This clonotype was seen only a few times. The V and J genes are TRBV7-8 and TRBJ1-5; D not certain. This CDR3 has 17 amino acids. Per germline, CDR1 SGHVS and CDR2 FQNEAQ. Trimming shortened V by 4 bases and J by 0 bases, and 16 bases separated the two germline ends. The CDR3 region has the DNA TGTGCCAGCAGCTCAAATCCAGCGCGGCATAGCAATCAGCCCCAGCATTTT. Protein sequence: CASSSNPARHSNQPQHF.

The CDR3 sequence is CASSRGLAETDTQYF. The CDR3 DNA is TGTGCCAGCAGCCGTGGACTAGCGGAAACAGATACGCAGTATTTT. The rearrangement joins TRBV7-8 to TRBJ2-3, with TRBD2 matching over 10 bases. After removal of 5 bases from V and 3 bases from J, the junction contained 5 bases not matched to a gene. Germline CDR1 SGHVS, CDR2 FQNEAQ. This CDR3 is 15 amino acids long.

The sample holds a few counts of this clonotype. The chain has TRBV29-1 and TRBJ2-2; TRBD2 aligns across 12 bases. The germline gives CDR1 SQVTM, CDR2 ANQGSEA. With 6 bases clipped from V and 4 bases from J, the junction kept 3 bases outside the gene matches. This CDR3 contains 14 residues. The CDR3 reads CSVGTSGFTGELFF. The CDR3 DNA reads TGCAGCGTCGGGACTAGCGGGTTCACCGGGGAGCTGTTTTTT.

The rearrangement uses TRBV27 and TRBJ2-1; D gene uncertain. Germline values: CDR1 MNHEY, CDR2 SMNVEV (reference sequence). V lost 8 bases and J lost 13, with 18 bases in between. The CDR3 is 12 residues long. The CDR3 reads CASPSPVGSQFF. CDR3 coding DNA: TGTGCCAGCCCCTCGCCAGTCGGGTCACAGTTCTTC.

The rearrangement uses TRBV24-1 and TRBJ1-2; D not resolved. CDR1 and CDR2 (germline): KGHDR, SFDVKD. The CDR3 runs 14 residues. Trimming cost V 3 bases and J 4 bases, with 11 bases left between them. The CDR3 DNA reads TGTGCCACCAGTGATACTGCTGGGGTCTATGGCTACACCTTC. This translates into CATSDTAGVYGYTF.

This clonotype was recorded at least ten times. V is TRBV15 and J is TRBJ2-1, with a weak D call TRBD2 (5 bases). The germline gives CDR1 LNHNV, CDR2 YYDKDF (reference sequence). Trimming took 1 base from V and 7 from J, leaving 14 bases between them. The CDR3 spans 15 residues. CDR3 loop: CATSRGTGSGNEQFF. The CDR3 DNA follows: TGTGCCACCAGCAGAGGAACGGGGAGCGGAAATGAGCAGTTCTTC.

This clonotype has more than one count but fewer than ten. V is TRBV29-1 and J is TRBJ1-1; D is uncertain. Trimming left V 4 bases short and J 0 bases short, with 18 bases between. The CDR3 contains 16 residues. CDR1 is SQVTM and CDR2 is ANQGSEA in the germline V gene. This CDR3 is CSVVWTALVVNTEAFF. The CDR3 DNA sequence: TGCAGCGTTGTCTGGACCGCACTAGTAGTGAACACTGAAGCTTTCTTT.

This chain joins TRBV19 and TRBJ2-7; TRBD1 agrees at 11 bases. J gave up 6 bases and V 1 base, and 2 bases lay outside the gene matches. Germline CDR1 LNHDA, CDR2 SQIVND (reference sequence). The CDR3 consists of 14 residues. The CDR3 DNA follows: TGTGCCAGTAGTATAGGGACAGGGGGCGGCGAGCAGTACTTC. This translates into CASSIGTGGGEQYF.

The chain couples TRBV24-1 to TRBJ2-5; weak D call: TRBD2 (6 bases). Germline CDR1 and CDR2: KGHDR and SFDVKD. V lost 3 bases and J 3 bases, leaving 7 bases between the germline ends. The CDR3 contains 13 residues. Written as DNA, the CDR3 is TGTGCCACCAGTGATGGAGGGAAAGAGACCCAGTACTTC. This translates into CATSDGGKETQYF.

CDR3 protein: CASSHSLVSYEQYF. The DNA for the CDR3 is TGCGCCAGCAGCCACTCCCTTGTCTCCTACGAGCAGTACTTC. The rearrangement uses TRBV4-3 and TRBJ2-7; no firm D call. Germline V CDR1 and CDR2: LGHNA, YSLEER. Trimming took off 3 bases at V and 0 bases at J, with 9 bases between the two ends. CDR3 length equals 14 residues.

The chain couples TRBV5-1 to TRBJ2-2, with 10 positions matching TRBD2. Germline loops: CDR1 SGHRS, CDR2 YFSETQ. The CDR3 covers 17 residues. Unmatched junction bases numbered 7, after V lost 0 bases and J lost 5 bases. CDR3 nucleotides: TGCGCCAGCAGCTTGGCTAGCGGGGGAGGCGGAACCGGGGAGCTGTTTTTT. It codes for CASSLASGGGGTGELFF.

This chain connects TRBV7-8 to TRBJ2-3; the D is unclear. The germline V gene encodes CDR1 SGHVS and CDR2 FQNEAQ. The CDR3 runs 15 residues. Trimming took 1 base from V and 2 from J, leaving 10 bases between them. The CDR3 sequence: CASSLESPNTDTQYF. CDR3 nucleotides: TGTGCCAGCAGCTTAGAGTCGCCCAACACAGATACGCAGTATTTT.

This clonotype was seen more than once but under ten times. The chain is built from TRBV9 and TRBJ1-6; possibly TRBD1 for D (6 bases). V shed 0 bases and J shed 16 bases, with 11 bases lying between them. Germline CDR1 SGDLS, CDR2 YYNGEE. The CDR3 extends over 12 amino acids. The CDR3 nucleotides are TGTGCCAGCAGCGTAGCGGGGGGGCTTCTCCACTTT. It is translated as CASSVAGGLLHF. Full variable domain (remainder filled in from reference TRBV9 and TRBJ1-6): DSGVTQTPKHLITATGQRVTLRCSPRSGDLSVYWYQQSLDQGLQFLIQYYNGEERAKGNILERFSAQQFPDLHSELNLSSLELGDSALYFCASSVAGGLLHFGNGTRLTVT.

This clonotype was observed many times. The chain combines TRBV10-3 with TRBJ2-2, with a tentative D call TRBD2 (7 bases). Trimming pared 4 bases from V and 4 bases from J, leaving 13 bases between. CDR1 ENHRY and CDR2 SYGVKD come from the germline V gene. The CDR3 is made up of 15 amino acids. As DNA, the CDR3 is TGTGCCATCAGTGCGCGGGGGCCCCCCACCGGGGAGCTGTTTTTT. This gives the protein CAISARGPPTGELFF.

The gene calls are TRBV5-1 and TRBJ2-1, with 10 bases aligning to TRBD2. The CDR3 length is 15 residues. Per germline, CDR1 SGHRS and CDR2 YFSETQ. V shed 4 bases and J 8 bases; nucleotides not matched to a gene: 9. CDR3 nucleotide sequence: TGCGCCAGCAGCCTGACTACTAGCGGGATCTATGAGCAGTTCTTC. Amino acid sequence: CASSLTTSGIYEQFF.